The 14 T cell receptor beta chains below were found in one sample sequenced in a study of shared clonotypes between healthy human individuals. Terminally differentiated effector memory CD45RA+ cells were excluded from the naive CD8 cells, which were CD45RO-negative and positively selected for CCR7. Profiling relied on immunoSEQ multiplex PCR, and the TCRdb table lists in-frame clones only, not all of them. The table lists more than 2 million clones, approximately 95% of them singletons. Sequenced: naive CD8+ T cells sorted from blood. These receptors were collected from a man between 18 and 29 years old in good health.

The CDR3 sequence: CASSHYGRGWDEQYF. As DNA, the CDR3 is TGCGCCAGCAGCCATTATGGACGGGGCTGGGACGAGCAGTACTTC. The rearrangement joins TRBV4-1 to TRBJ2-7; D may correspond to TRBD1 or TRBD2 (5 bases each). Trimming pared 3 bases from V and 5 bases from J, leaving 17 bases between. CDR3 size: 15 residues. Per germline, CDR1 MGHRA and CDR2 YSYEKL.

This sequence joins TRBV2 and TRBJ2-1; possible D gene TRBD1, 5 bases. V was clipped by 8 bases and J by 0 bases, with 17 bases between them. The CDR3 loop spans 16 amino acids. Germline CDR1 and CDR2: SNHLY and FYNNEI. CDR3 loop: CASPRQTASSYNEQFF. CDR3 sequence (DNA): TGTGCCAGCCCAAGACAGACAGCTAGCTCCTACAATGAGCAGTTCTTC.

V gene TRBV6-5 combines with J gene TRBJ2-7, with no clear D. The germline V gene encodes CDR1 MNHEY and CDR2 SVGAGI. This CDR3 contains 14 residues. Trimming stripped 6 bases from V and 5 bases from J, with 17 bases between. The DNA of the CDR3 is TGTGCCAGCAGGCCTTTTCGAGCCGCCGACGAGCAGTACTTC. Translating it yields CASRPFRAADEQYF.

This chain connects TRBV29-1 to TRBJ2-1; D is unresolved. The CDR3 has 13 amino acids. The V end was cut by 1 base, the J end by 4 bases, with 8 bases between. CDR1 is SQVTM, CDR2 ANQGSEA, per germline. The CDR3 bases are TGCAGCGTTGAAGTACGTGGGTACAATGAGCAGTTCTTC. It specifies CSVEVRGYNEQFF.

The V gene is TRBV7-9, the J gene TRBJ2-3, with unresolved D. Germline V gene sequence: CDR1 SEHNR, CDR2 FQNEAQ (reference sequence). This CDR3 has 13 amino acids. Between the trimmed V and J ends, which lost 6 bases and 3 bases, there was a span of 10 bases. The CDR3 spells CASRSSGTDTQYF. CDR3 in DNA: TGTGCCAGCAGGAGTTCTGGAACAGATACGCAGTATTTT.

The CDR3: CASSSQTGVTGELFF. The CDR3 region has the DNA TGTGCCAGCAGCTCCCAGACAGGGGTCACCGGGGAGCTGTTTTTT. The genes are TRBV5-6 and TRBJ2-2; 8 nucleotides match TRBD1. This CDR3 has 15 amino acids. Trimming at V came to 3 bases and at J to 4 bases, leaving 5 bases not matched to a gene. The germline gives CDR1 SGHDT, CDR2 YYEEEE.

The CDR3 here is CASSSRVAGGPGNEQFF. CDR3 coding DNA: TGTGCCAGCAGCTCCCGCGTAGCGGGAGGGCCTGGCAATGAGCAGTTCTTC. This chain links TRBV11-2 with TRBJ2-1; 11 positions match TRBD2. The CDR3 is 17 amino acids. Germline CDR1 is SGHAT and CDR2 is FQNNGV. Unmatched junction bases numbered 11, after V lost 4 bases and J lost 6 bases. Combining the CDR3 with reference TRBV11-2 and TRBJ2-1 gives the whole variable domain EAGVAQSPRYKIIEKRQSVAFWCNPISGHATLYWYQQILGQGPKLLIQFQNNGVVDDSQLPKDRFSAERLKGVDSTLKIQPAKLEDSAVYLCASSSRVAGGPGNEQFFGPGTRLTVL.

The rearrangement uses TRBV4-3 and TRBJ2-5; 10 bases agree with TRBD2. The germline V gene encodes CDR1 LGHNA and CDR2 YSLEER. The CDR3 runs to 16 residues. Trimming at V came to 0 bases and at J to 5 bases, leaving 6 bases not matched to a gene. The chain's CDR3 is CASSQDWGLAFETQYF. CDR3 coding DNA: TGCGCCAGCAGCCAAGATTGGGGACTAGCGTTTGAGACCCAGTACTTC.

CDR3 nucleotide sequence: TGTGCCAGCGGGACAGGGGGAGATCAGCCCCAGCATTTT. Amino acid sequence: CASGTGGDQPQHF. The J gene is TRBJ1-5, the V gene TRBV28, with 11 bases matching TRBD1. The germline V gene has CDR1 MDHEN and CDR2 SYDVKM. The CDR3 is 13 amino acids. Trimming cost V 8 bases and J 5 bases; bases outside gene matches: 2. The full variable domain, completed using reference TRBV28 and TRBJ1-5, is DVKVTQSSRYLVKRTGEKVFLECVQDMDHENMFWYRQDPGLGLRLIYFSYDVKMKEKGDIPEGYSVSREKKERFSLILESASTNQTSMYLCASGTGGDQPQHFGDGTRLSIL.

The chain recombines TRBV9 with TRBJ1-3, with TRBD1 as a possible D gene (5 bases). V was pared by 3 bases and J by 0 bases, with 13 bases between. This CDR3 region has 16 residues. Germline V gene lookup returns CDR1 SGDLS and CDR2 YYNGEE. The CDR3 reads CASSALTAASGNTIYF. The CDR3 coding sequence is TGTGCCAGCAGCGCCTTGACAGCTGCCTCTGGAAACACCATATATTTT.

Remarks on this clone: Distinct nucleotide sequences in the sample also encode this CDR3. The rearrangement uses TRBV9 and TRBJ2-3; no clear D. The CDR3 consists of 15 residues. The V end was cut by 2 bases, the J end by 0 bases, with 10 bases between. Germline V gene data show CDR1 as SGDLS and CDR2 as YYNGEE. DNA for the CDR3: TGTGCCAGCAGCGTGGACGGCTCCAGCACAGATACGCAGTATTTT. Encoded protein: CASSVDGSSTDTQYF.

This chain's CDR3 is CASSLWFPGADTDTQYF. DNA for the CDR3: TGTGCCAGCAGCTTATGGTTCCCTGGAGCAGATACAGATACGCAGTATTTT. This sequence joins TRBV7-8 and TRBJ2-3, with D unclear. Germline CDR1 reads SGHVS; CDR2 reads FQNEAQ. V gave up 2 bases and J gave up 3 bases, with 18 bases separating them. The CDR3 is made up of 17 amino acids.

The rearrangement joins TRBV11-2 to TRBJ2-7; 7 bases are a match to TRBD2. J gave up 3 bases and V 6 bases, and 17 bases lay outside the gene matches. The length of the CDR3 is 17 residues. Germline CDR1 SGHAT, CDR2 FQNNGV. The CDR3 spells CASRPRVGRGSDYEQYF. The DNA of the CDR3 is TGTGCCAGCAGACCAAGGGTGGGGCGGGGGTCCGACTACGAGCAGTACTTC.

The chain links TRBV15 to TRBJ2-2, with TRBD2 identical over 12 bases. The CDR3 sequence is 18 residues long. The germline V gene encodes CDR1 LNHNV and CDR2 YYDKDF (reference sequence). Trimming cost V 3 bases and J 7 bases; bases outside gene matches: 12. CDR3 nucleotide sequence: TGTGCCACCAGCAGGGAAACGCTAGCGGGGGGGCCGAACGGGGAGCTGTTTTTT. Translating gives CATSRETLAGGPNGELFF.